Sequencing of this TCR beta chain was carried out in a study of T-cell memory formation after mild COVID-19. Using its own MiXCR run on the 5' RACE reads, TCRdb lists one record per CDR3 protein. In the table there are a few hundred thousand distinct CDR3 sequences, around a quarter of which are singletons. V lost 1 base to trimming and J lost 10 bases; unmatched junction nucleotides: 1. CDR3 length: 14 residues. Germline-derived CDR1 and CDR2 are SEHNR and FQNEAQ (reference sequence). This clonotype was detected only a few times. The clonotype comes from an adult woman who had mild COVID-19 (a few samples of this study predate the infection). Cell type and time point are not known. Material: PBMCs or a T cell subset sorted from them (not recorded which). The chain combines TRBV7-9 with TRBJ2-1; 13 bases align to TRBD2. The CDR3 DNA reads TGTGCCAGCAGCTTAGGGACTAGCGGGAGAGAGCAGTTCTTC. This codes for CASSLGTSGREQFF.